This TCR beta chain was documented in a study of T cell repertoires in cytomegalovirus infection. About the research overall: Well-studied HLA-B-restricted epitopes and recently identified HLA-C-restricted epitopes of CMV were both used in the study. Public TCR beta signature analysis indicated the presence of both CMV infection and matching HLA type.

TCRdb reprocessed the reads with MiXCR, giving one entry per CDR3 protein. Of about 830,000 distinct CDR3 sequences listed, about 33% are singletons. Findings and caveats of the study: Ex vivo, HLA-C-restricted CMV-specific TCR beta clonotypes prevailed over the rest of the response. Identification of carriers of CMV plus the relevant HLA was performed using cumulative public TCR beta family frequency.

Ten or more counts support this clonotype. The target antigen is unknown. This clonotype was sampled from a human donor in good health (CMV status not recorded). Some clones in this sample may be carry-over from other donors' samples. Material: cultured CD8+ T cells from PBMCs, obtained from culture after CMV antigen stimulation.

The CDR3 nucleotides are TGTGCCAGCAGCTCCACACAGGGGAATGAGCAGTTCTTC. Its protein product is CASSSTQGNEQFF. The chain employs TRBV7-8 and TRBJ2-1; 7 bases agree with TRBD1. J lost 7 bases, V lost 4 bases, and 4 bases had no gene match. There are 13 residues in the CDR3. Germline CDR1 reads SGHVS; CDR2 reads FQNEAQ.